This T cell receptor beta chain stems from a study of siplizumab effects on memory and regulatory T cells. V lost 4 bases and J lost 8, with 15 bases in between. CDR3 length equals 13 residues. Germline CDR1 reads SQVTM; CDR2 reads ANQGSEA. Libraries were prepared by immunoSEQ multiplex PCR; TCRdb keeps only in-frame clonotypes and omits some of them. The sample yields 85,000 to 90,000 clones, around 89% seen once. The TCR comes from a human donor in good health. The gene calls are TRBV29-1 and TRBJ1-3; no reliable D call. The sample consisted of CD4+ T cells sorted from blood. The CDR3 reads CSVGVTQRDTIYF. CDR3 coding DNA: TGCAGCGTTGGGGTGACTCAAAGGGACACCATATATTTT.